Below are 2 T cell receptor beta chains sequenced from a single sample in a study of CD8+CD57+ T cells in acquired aplastic anemia. Genomic DNA, the template, was used for profiling of the TCR beta VDJ and CDR3. A single record per CDR3 protein comes from TCRdb applying MiXCR to the reads. The sample records approximately 170,000 distinct CDR3 sequences, roughly 45% being singletons. Sequencing was done on patients that had shown CD8+CD57+ cell expansion by flow cytometry. Source material: sorted CD4+, CD8+, or CD8+CD57+ T cells (not recorded which) from PBMCs. These receptors were collected from a human donor with aplastic anemia.

At least ten counts were recorded for this clonotype. This rearrangement joins TRBV5-6 to TRBJ1-1, with a tentative D call TRBD1 (6 bases). The CDR3 is 15 amino acids. Germline CDR1 reads SGHDT; CDR2 reads YYEEEE. V was pared by 4 bases and J by 0 bases, with 13 bases between. The CDR3 sequence: CASSTRQAMNTEAFF. The CDR3 DNA sequence: TGTGCCAGCAGCACACGACAGGCTATGAACACTGAAGCTTTCTTT.

V gene TRBV6-1 combines with J gene TRBJ2-5, with 11 bases aligning to TRBD2. The CDR3 runs 15 residues. CDR1 is MNHNS and CDR2 is SASEGT in the germline V gene. Germline trimming cut 6 bases from V and 7 bases from J; bases unmatched to any gene: 10. CDR3 in amino acids: CASSLSSGGTGTQYF. In DNA form, the CDR3 reads TGTGCCAGCAGCCTCTCTAGCGGGGGGACGGGGACCCAGTACTTC.